This section outlines one T cell receptor beta chain sequence together with its context. Its antigen is undetermined. These data belong to a study of T cell repertoires in cytomegalovirus infection. At the level of the study: Carrying CMV and the relevant HLA type showed in public TCR beta signatures.

Trimming shortened V by 6 bases and J by 0 bases, and 19 bases separated the two germline ends. The length of the CDR3 is 17 residues. The germline CDR1 and CDR2 sequences are MNHNY and SVGAGI (reference sequence). TCRdb analysed the reads with MiXCR anew, one entry per CDR3 protein. In the table there are 800,000 to 950,000 distinct CDR3 sequences, about 30% of which are singletons. The TCR sequence derives from a human donor in good health (CMV status not recorded). Some clones in this sample may be carry-over from other donors' samples. This chain links TRBV6-6 with TRBJ2-3, with D possibly TRBD1 on 5 matching bases. The specimen comprised cultured CD8+ T cells from PBMCs, sampled from culture after CMV antigen stimulation. This CDR3 is CASSSSYRLPSTDTQYF. The CDR3 region has the DNA TGTGCCAGCAGCTCTTCTTACAGGTTACCTAGCACAGATACGCAGTATTTT.